These T cell receptor beta chains were read from a single sample in a study of T cells after yellow fever vaccination. TCRdb passed the 5' RACE reads through MiXCR, listing each CDR3 protein once. Of approximately 340,000 distinct CDR3 sequences in the sample, over 8% were seen once. Source: PBMCs, taken on the day of the first yellow fever vaccination. The receptors were gathered from a young man who received the YFV17D yellow fever vaccine. Both conserved end residues are part of each CDR3.

>TRBJ1-3|TRBV12-3/TRBV12-4
CASSLTRARNTIYF
>TRBJ2-3|TRBV4-2
CASSQAASGGSTDTQYF
>TRBJ2-3|TRBV5-4
CASSADRGATDTQYF
>TRBJ1-2|TRBV6-1
CASRQTGYYGYTF
>TRBJ2-3|TRBV25-1
CASSEYEQGIVTDTQYF
>TRBJ2-4|TRBV7-9
CASSLSSRGNIQYF
>TRBJ2-5|TRBV9
CASSPRTGGETQYF
>TRBJ1-1|TRBV7-9
CASSWANMNTEAFF
>TRBJ2-2|TRBV20-1
CSAGVANTGELFF
>TRBJ2-3|TRBV11-2
CASSPRVLRTDTQYF
>TRBJ2-2|TRBV4-1
CASSRPDRVGELFF
>TRBJ2-7|TRBV4-1
CASSQQGGAYEQYF
>TRBJ2-5|TRBV12-3/TRBV12-4
CASRLLQGASETQYF
>TRBJ1-6|TRBV20-1
CSARGGVRPNSPLHF
>TRBJ1-1|TRBV4-3
CASSQGIRRRAEAFF
>TRBJ1-4|TRBV19
CASTSFKEKLFF
>TRBJ2-3|TRBV10-2
CASSEGSGVSDTQYF
>TRBJ1-3|TRBV7-8
CASSLDGRGWTGNTIYF
>TRBJ1-1|TRBV7-2
CASSPYAPGTTEAFF
>TRBJ1-6|TRBV6-5
CASSSQAVYNSPLHF